The clone carrying this T cell receptor beta chain was counted only a few times. This sample is drawn from a study of memory CD4+ T cells and cytomegalovirus serostatus. CDR3 length: 13 residues. With 6 bases clipped from V and 1 base from J, the junction kept 0 bases outside the gene matches. Germline V gene sequence: CDR1 ENHRY, CDR2 SYGVKD. The sort gate was single viable CD3+CD4+CD8-CD45RO+ cells for memory CD4+ T cells. In the authors' methods: Out-of-frame sequences were removed, leaving 2,204,828 distinct TCRbeta sequences. Sequenced by immunoSEQ multiplex PCR; TCRdb stores in-frame clones only, minus some. V and J calls and clone size are those listed in that table; D and trimming were worked out from the DNA. The sample shows over 40,000 clones, 75% to 85% of them seen only once.

The genes are TRBV10-3 and TRBJ1-1; TRBD1 agrees at 9 bases. Sequences were obtained from memory CD4+ T cells from blood. This clonotype originated in an adult in good health and CMV-seronegative. Here the CDR3 reads CAIRDRGNTEAFF. CDR3 nucleotide sequence: TGTGCCATCAGGGACAGGGGGAACACTGAAGCTTTCTTT.